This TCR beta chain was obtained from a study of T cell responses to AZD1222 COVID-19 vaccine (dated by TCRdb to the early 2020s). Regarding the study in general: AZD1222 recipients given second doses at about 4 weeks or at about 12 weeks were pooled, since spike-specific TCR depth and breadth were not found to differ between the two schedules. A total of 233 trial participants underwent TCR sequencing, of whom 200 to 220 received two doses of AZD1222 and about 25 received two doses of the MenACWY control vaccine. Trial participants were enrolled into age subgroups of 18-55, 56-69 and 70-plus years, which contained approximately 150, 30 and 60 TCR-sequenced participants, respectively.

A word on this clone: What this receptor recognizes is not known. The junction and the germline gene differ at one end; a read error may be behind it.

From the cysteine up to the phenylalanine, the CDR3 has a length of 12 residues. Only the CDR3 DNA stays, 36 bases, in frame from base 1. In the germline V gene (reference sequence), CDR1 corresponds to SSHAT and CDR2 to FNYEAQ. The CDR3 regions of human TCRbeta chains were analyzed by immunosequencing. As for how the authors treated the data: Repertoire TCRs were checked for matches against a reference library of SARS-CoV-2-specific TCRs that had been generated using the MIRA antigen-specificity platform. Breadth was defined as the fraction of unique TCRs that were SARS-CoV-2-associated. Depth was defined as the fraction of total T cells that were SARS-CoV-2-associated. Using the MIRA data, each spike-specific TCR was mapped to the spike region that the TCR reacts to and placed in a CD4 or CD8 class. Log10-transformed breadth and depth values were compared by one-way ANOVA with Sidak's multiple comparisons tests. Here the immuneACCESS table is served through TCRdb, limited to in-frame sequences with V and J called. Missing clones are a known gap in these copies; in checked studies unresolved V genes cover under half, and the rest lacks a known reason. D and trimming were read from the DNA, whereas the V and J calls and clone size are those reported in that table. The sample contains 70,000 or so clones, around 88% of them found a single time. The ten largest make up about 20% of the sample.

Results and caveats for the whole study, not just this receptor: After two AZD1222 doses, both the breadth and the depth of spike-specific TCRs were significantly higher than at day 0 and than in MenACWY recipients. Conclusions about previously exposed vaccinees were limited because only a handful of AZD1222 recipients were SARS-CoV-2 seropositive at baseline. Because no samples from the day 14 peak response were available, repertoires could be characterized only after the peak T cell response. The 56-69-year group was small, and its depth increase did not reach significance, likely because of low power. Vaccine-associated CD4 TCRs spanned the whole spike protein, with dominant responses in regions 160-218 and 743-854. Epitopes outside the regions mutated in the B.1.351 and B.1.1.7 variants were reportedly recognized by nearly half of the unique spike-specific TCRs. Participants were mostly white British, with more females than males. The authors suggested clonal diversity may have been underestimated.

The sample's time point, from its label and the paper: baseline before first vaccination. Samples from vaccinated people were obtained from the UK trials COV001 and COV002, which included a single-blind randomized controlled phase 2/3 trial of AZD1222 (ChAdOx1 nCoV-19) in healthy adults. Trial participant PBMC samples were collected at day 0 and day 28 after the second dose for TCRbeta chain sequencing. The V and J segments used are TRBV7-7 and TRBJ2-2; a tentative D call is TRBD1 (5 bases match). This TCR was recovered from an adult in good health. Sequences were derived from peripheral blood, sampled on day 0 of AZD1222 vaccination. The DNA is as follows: TGTGCTAGCAGCTTAGAAAGGGGCGAGCTGTTTTTT. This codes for CASSLERGELFF.